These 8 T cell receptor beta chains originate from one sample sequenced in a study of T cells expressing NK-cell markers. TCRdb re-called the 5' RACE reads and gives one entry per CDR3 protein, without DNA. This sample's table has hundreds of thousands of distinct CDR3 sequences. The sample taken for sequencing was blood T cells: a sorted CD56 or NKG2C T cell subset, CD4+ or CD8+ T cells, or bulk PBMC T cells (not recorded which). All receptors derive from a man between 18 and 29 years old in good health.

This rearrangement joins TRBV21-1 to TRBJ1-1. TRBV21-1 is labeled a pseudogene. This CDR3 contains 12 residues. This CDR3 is CAGPLMNTEAFF.

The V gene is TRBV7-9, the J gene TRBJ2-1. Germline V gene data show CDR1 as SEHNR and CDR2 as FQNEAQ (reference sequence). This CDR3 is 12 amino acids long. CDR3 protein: CASSTSRVSQFF.

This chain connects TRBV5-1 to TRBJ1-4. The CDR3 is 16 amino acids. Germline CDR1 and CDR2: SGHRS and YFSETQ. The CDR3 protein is CASSLRVIATNEKLFF. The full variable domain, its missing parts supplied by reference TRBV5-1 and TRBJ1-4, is KAGVTQTPRYLIKTRGQQVTLSCSPISGHRSVSWYQQTPGQGLQFLFEYFSETQRNKGNFPGRFSGRQFSNSRSEMNVSTLELGDSALYLCASSLRVIATNEKLFFGSGTQLSVL.

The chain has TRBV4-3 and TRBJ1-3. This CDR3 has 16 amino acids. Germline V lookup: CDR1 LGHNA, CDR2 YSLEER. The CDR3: CASSQDRTFSGNTIYF.

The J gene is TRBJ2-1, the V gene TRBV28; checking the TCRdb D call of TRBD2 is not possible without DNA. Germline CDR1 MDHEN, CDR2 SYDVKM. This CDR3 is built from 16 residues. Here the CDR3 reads CASSFAGGGLYNEQFF.

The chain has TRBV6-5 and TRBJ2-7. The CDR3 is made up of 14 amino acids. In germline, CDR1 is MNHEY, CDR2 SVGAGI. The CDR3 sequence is CASSYTRIGVKQYF.

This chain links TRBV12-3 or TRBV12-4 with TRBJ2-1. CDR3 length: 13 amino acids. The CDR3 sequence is CASMSVSYNEQFF.

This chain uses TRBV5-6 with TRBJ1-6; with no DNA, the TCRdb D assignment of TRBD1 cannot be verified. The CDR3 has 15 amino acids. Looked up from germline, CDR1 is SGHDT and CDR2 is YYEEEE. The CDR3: CASSLTGTGGSALHF.